This note documents a single T cell receptor beta chain sequence. The antigen is unknown. The germline V gene has CDR1 SGDLS and CDR2 YYNGEE. This CDR3 has 15 residues. Between the trimmed V and J ends, which lost 4 bases and 1 base, there was a span of 14 bases. Every isolated RNA sample was fully reverse transcribed, so sequencing captured expressed TCRB transcripts. Sequencing used immunoSEQ multiplex PCR; TCRdb keeps in-frame clones, though not all of them. This sample has more than 250,000 clones, with roughly 22% found just once. The data were obtained in a study of beta chain features in type 1 diabetes. Study observations and caveats: For cells with high TCR expression, cDNA sequencing could yield over-representation. Within each of all four CD4+ subsets, Type 1 diabetes patients had TCRB CDR3s that were moderately but significantly shorter.

Sorting based on CD45RO/CCR7/CD25/CD127/CD95/CD27 separated CD4+ naive, central memory, regulatory and stem cell-like memory cells. Purities in excess of 98% were seen in all sorted populations. The TCR sequence derives from a woman in her forties with type 1 diabetes. Input material: naive CD4+ T cells from blood. The rearrangement uses TRBV9 and TRBJ1-1, with D unresolved. CDR3 in amino acids: CASSSREPQNTEAFF. In nucleotides, the CDR3 is TGTGCCAGCAGCTCCCGGGAGCCCCAGAACACTGAAGCTTTCTTT.